This T cell receptor beta chain emerged from a study of blood T cell repertoires in COVID-19. As for the study in general: Samples came from the United States, Italy and Spain, spanning acute and convalescent COVID-19.

V was clipped by 6 bases and J by 4 bases, with 10 bases between them. The CDR3 loop spans 13 amino acids. The protocol was immunoSEQ multiplex PCR, while the TCRdb copy is restricted to in-frame clones and leaves out a portion. The sample carries 200,000 to 250,000 clones, approximately 86% recorded once. Seattle enrolled patients during active infection and tracked them longitudinally. The origin of this receptor is a woman aged 45-65 years with COVID-19, enrolled during active disease. Sequencing was carried out using peripheral blood. J is TRBJ1-3 and V is TRBV12-3 or TRBV12-4; TRBD1 might be the D (5 bases). Here the CDR3 reads CASSLDSGNTIYF. For the CDR3, the DNA is TGTGCCAGCAGCCTCGACAGCGGAAACACCATATATTTT.